This is a list of T cell receptor beta chains from one sample in a study of Graves' ophthalmopathy and Graves' hyperthyroidism. TCRdb re-derived calls from the multiplex PCR reads in MiXCR, one entry per CDR3 protein. The data show about 700,000 distinct CDR3 sequences, about 44% seen once. Sequenced input: peripheral blood. The receptor source for this set is an adult man with Graves' ophthalmopathy. The CDR3 runs from the conserved cysteine through the conserved F or W. The D gene is left open where the match is weak. Some rows mark clone size as missing; the rest say once, few, many or name a class of expanded clone.

cdr3_aa cdr3_nt v_call d_call clone_size cdr3_length j_call
CASSLSGQNTEAFF TGTGCCAGCAGCTTAAGCGGACAGAACACTGAAGCTTTCTTT TRBV7-9 NA many 14 TRBJ1-1
CASSLSLDQNTGELFF TGTGCCAGCAGCTTAAGTCTAGACCAGAACACCGGGGAGCTGTTTTTT TRBV7-9 NA few 16 TRBJ2-2
CASSWTSGPSDTGELFF TGTGCCAGCAGCTGGACTAGCGGACCATCGGACACCGGGGAGCTGTTTTTT TRBV7-2 TRBD2 NA 17 TRBJ2-2
CASSYGGSPTNEKLFF TGTGCCAGCAGTTACGGGGGCTCCCCAACTAATGAAAAACTGTTTTTT TRBV6-6 NA NA 16 TRBJ1-4
CASSFSTDRANVLTF TGTGCCAGCAGCTTTTCAACCGACAGGGCCAACGTCCTGACTTTC TRBV7-9 NA NA 15 TRBJ2-6
CAWSVGGTTNEKLFF TGTGCCTGGAGTGTGGGCGGGACAACTAATGAAAAACTGTTTTTT TRBV7-2 NA NA 15 TRBJ1-4
CASSYGPGQQNTEAFF TGTGCCAGCAGTTACGGGCCTGGACAACAAAACACTGAAGCTTTCTTT TRBV11-2 NA NA 16 TRBJ1-1
CASSPGTIRTAQNTGELFF TGTGCCAGCAGCCCCGGAACTATTCGGACAGCGCAGAACACCGGGGAGCTGTTTTTT TRBV9 NA few 19 TRBJ2-2
CATSEGGTGHNEKLFF TGTGCCACCAGTGAGGGGGGGACAGGACATAATGAAAAACTGTTTTTT TRBV24-1 TRBD1 many 16 TRBJ1-4
CASSLKWDHGEAFF TGTGCCAGCAGCTTAAAGTGGGACCACGGTGAAGCTTTCTTT TRBV7-3 NA NA 14 TRBJ1-1
CSASRQYNEKLFF TGCAGTGCTAGCCGACAGTATAATGAAAAACTGTTTTTT TRBV29-1 NA NA 13 TRBJ1-4
CASSEFETGGSYEQYF TGTGCCAGCAGTGAATTTGAGACAGGGGGGTCCTACGAGCAGTACTTC TRBV25-1 TRBD1 NA 16 TRBJ2-7